Here is one T cell receptor (beta chain) with its context. Its antigen is currently unknown. This entry belongs to a study of PD-1 blockade in classical Hodgkin lymphoma. Sample time point: cycle 4 day 1 (C4D1), after five to seven weeks of nivolumab. Each patient relapsed following autologous stem cell transplantation, and prior brentuximab vedotin exposure differed. Starting with thawed PBMCs, CD4+ T cells were purified by magnetic negative selection. Each best response was a complete response, a partial response or progressive disease. Profiled with immunoSEQ multiplex PCR; TCRdb holds only in-frame clones, not every one. Among roughly 32,000 clones listed, roughly 92% were seen once. Study results and caveats: There was a significant rise in CD4+ TCR diversity by C4D1, with no such rise for CD8+.

Sequences were derived from CD4+ T cells from blood, sampled before the fourth cycle of nivolumab. This receptor was taken from a human donor with classical Hodgkin lymphoma.

The CDR3 protein is CASSAPGLAGGPYGREQYF. The CDR3 DNA reads TGTGCCAGCAGCGCCCCGGGACTAGCGGGAGGGCCGTATGGACGCGAGCAGTACTTC. This chain uses TRBV7-8 with TRBJ2-7; 16 positions match TRBD2. Germline CDR1 SGHVS, CDR2 FQNEAQ. The trim removed 5 bases at V and 6 bases at J, leaving 16 bases unmatched. The CDR3 totals 19 residues.